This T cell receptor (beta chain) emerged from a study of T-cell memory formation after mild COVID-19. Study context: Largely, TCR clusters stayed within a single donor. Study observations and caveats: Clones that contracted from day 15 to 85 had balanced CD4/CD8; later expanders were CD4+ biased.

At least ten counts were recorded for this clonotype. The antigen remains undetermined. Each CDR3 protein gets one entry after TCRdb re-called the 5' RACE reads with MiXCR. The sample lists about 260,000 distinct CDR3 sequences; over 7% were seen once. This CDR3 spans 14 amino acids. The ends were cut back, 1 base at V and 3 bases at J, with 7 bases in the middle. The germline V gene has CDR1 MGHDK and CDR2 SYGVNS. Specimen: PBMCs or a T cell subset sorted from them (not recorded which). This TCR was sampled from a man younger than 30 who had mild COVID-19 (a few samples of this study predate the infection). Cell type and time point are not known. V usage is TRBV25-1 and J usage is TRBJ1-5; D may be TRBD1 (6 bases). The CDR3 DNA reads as TGTGCCAGCAGTGAATCAGGGGCCAATCAGCCCCAGCATTTT. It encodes CASSESGANQPQHF. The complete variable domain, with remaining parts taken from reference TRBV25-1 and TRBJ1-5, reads EADIYQTPRYLVIGTGKKITLECSQTMGHDKMYWYQQDPGMELHLIHYSYGVNSTEKGDLSSESTVSRIRTEHFPLTLESARPSHTSQYLCASSESGANQPQHFGDGTRLSIL.